This T cell receptor (beta chain) is drawn from a study of shared clonotypes between healthy human individuals. On the study more broadly: A couple of women and a few men aged 18 to 49 made up the donors. Points from the study as a whole: Genetic and exposure-history diversity was limited by the small donor number. The naive CD4 repertoires of a few donors were compared, and approximately 5% of clonotypes were shared. Relative to clonotypes present in all four donors, those not shared had lower generation probabilities.

The CDR3 is 15 amino acids. CDR1 is SGHRS, CDR2 YFSETQ, per germline. Trimming cost V 4 bases and J 8 bases; bases outside gene matches: 9. Details on this clone: Its antigen is not identified.

Profiled with immunoSEQ multiplex PCR; TCRdb holds only in-frame clones, not every one. Among just over 2,000,000 clones, 85% to 95% were seen once, and the ten largest hold 0.1% to 0.15%. Sequencing was done on a sample of naive CD4+ T cells sorted from blood. As to subset: CD45RA+ positively selected. This clonotype was obtained from a man younger than 30 in good health. The chain links TRBV5-1 to TRBJ2-1, with 10 bases lining up with TRBD2. CDR3 sequence: CASSVSSGREYEQFF. CDR3 in DNA: TGCGCCAGCAGCGTTTCTAGCGGGAGAGAATATGAGCAGTTCTTC.